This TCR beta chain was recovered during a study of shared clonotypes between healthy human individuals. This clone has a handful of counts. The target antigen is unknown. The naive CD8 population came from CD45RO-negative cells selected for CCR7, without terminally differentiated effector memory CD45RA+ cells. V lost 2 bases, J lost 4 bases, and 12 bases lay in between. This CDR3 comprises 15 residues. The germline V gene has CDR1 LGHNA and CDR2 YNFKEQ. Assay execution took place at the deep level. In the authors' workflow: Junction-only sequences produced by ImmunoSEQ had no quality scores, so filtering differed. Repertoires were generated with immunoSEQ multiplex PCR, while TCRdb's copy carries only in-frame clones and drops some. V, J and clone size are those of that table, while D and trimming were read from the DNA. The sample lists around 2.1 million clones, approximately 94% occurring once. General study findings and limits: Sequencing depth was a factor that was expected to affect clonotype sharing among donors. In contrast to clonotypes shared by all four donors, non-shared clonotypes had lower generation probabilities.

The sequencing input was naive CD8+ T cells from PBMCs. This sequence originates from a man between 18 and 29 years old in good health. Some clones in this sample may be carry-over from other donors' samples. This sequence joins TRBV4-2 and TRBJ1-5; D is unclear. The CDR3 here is CASSQHGNLNQPQHF. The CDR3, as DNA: TGTGCCAGCAGCCAACATGGGAACCTAAATCAGCCCCAGCATTTT.